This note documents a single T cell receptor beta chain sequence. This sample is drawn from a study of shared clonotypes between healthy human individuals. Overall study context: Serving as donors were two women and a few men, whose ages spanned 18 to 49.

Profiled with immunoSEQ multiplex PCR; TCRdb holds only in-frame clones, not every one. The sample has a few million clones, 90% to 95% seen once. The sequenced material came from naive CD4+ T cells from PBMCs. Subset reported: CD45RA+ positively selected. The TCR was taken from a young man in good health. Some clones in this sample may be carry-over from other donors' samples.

The CDR3 DNA sequence: TGTGCCAGCAGCTTAGTAGGGACTAGCGGTTTGAGCTCCTACAATGAGCAGTTCTTC. This encodes CASSLVGTSGLSSYNEQFF. The chain joins TRBV7-2 to TRBJ2-1; 11 nucleotides agree with TRBD2. This CDR3 region has 19 residues. The V segment lost 1 base and the J segment 0 bases; nucleotides outside the gene matches: 8. CDR1 is SGHTA and CDR2 is FQGNSA in the germline V gene.